Below are 23 T cell receptor beta chains sequenced from a single sample in a study of T cell responses to AZD1222 COVID-19 vaccine (dated by TCRdb to the early 2020s). The library was obtained by the immunoSEQ multiplex PCR assay. Not all clones reach the TCRdb copy of this immuneACCESS table, which keeps in-frame sequences only. Checked studies attribute under half of the gap to unresolved V genes and leave the rest unexplained. In all, the sample holds roughly 200,000 clones, and just under 95% of those were seen once. Around 0.97% of the sample comes from the top ten. This specimen's time point label, interpreted: about 28 days (+/-7) after the second vaccine dose. Explained via the paper, the treatment or condition label denotes: meningococcal conjugate vaccine given as trial control. Here the sequenced sample was peripheral blood, taken 28 days after the second dose of the MenACWY control vaccine. These receptors were collected from an adult who received the MenACWY meningococcal vaccine as a control.

CDR3 amino acids: CASGLAPAGIQYF. The CDR3 DNA sequence: TGTGCTAGTGGTTTGGCACCGGCGGGCATTCAGTACTTC. This chain joins TRBV12-5 and TRBJ2-4; TRBD2 is a possible D gene (5 bases). Germline-derived CDR1 and CDR2 are LGHNT and FRNRAP. CDR3 size: 13 residues. Trimming stripped 1 base from V and 9 bases from J, with 10 bases between. Together with reference TRBV12-5 and TRBJ2-4, the CDR3 gives the full variable domain: DARVTQTPRHKVTEMGQEVTMRCQPILGHNTVFWYRQTMMQGLELLAYFRNRAPLDDSGMPKDRFSAEMPDATLATLKIQPSEPRDSAVYFCASGLAPAGIQYFGAGTRLSVL.

V usage is TRBV5-1 and J usage is TRBJ1-3; D ambiguous. Trimming removed 0 bases at V and 0 bases at J, with 13 bases between. This CDR3 is 17 amino acids long. CDR1 and CDR2 (germline): SGHRS, YFSETQ. Here the CDR3 reads CASSLVRAADSGNTIYF. DNA of the CDR3: TGCGCCAGCAGCTTGGTGAGGGCAGCTGACTCTGGAAACACCATATATTTT.

This chain joins TRBV30 and TRBJ1-1; D gene uncertain. V was shortened by 0 bases and J by 5 bases, with 13 bases between the two germline ends. The CDR3 has 14 residues. Looked up from germline, CDR1 is GTSNPN and CDR2 is SVGIG (reference sequence). This CDR3 reads CAWSVWQARTEAFF. CDR3 nucleotide sequence: TGTGCCTGGAGTGTGTGGCAAGCGAGGACTGAAGCTTTCTTT.

The chain links TRBV4-3 to TRBJ1-2, with 8 bases fitting TRBD1. Per germline, CDR1 LGHNA and CDR2 YSLEER. The junction had 12 bases not matched to a gene; V was cut back by 3 bases and J by 0 bases. This CDR3 region has 18 residues. The CDR3 DNA reads TGCGCCAGCAGCCACTCGGGTGGACAGGGCCAACCTAACTATGGCTACACCTTC. Translating gives CASSHSGGQGQPNYGYTF.

The V gene is TRBV19, the J gene TRBJ1-5; TRBD1 might be the D (5 bases). This CDR3 contains 15 residues. Germline V CDR1 and CDR2: LNHDA, SQIVND (reference sequence). Trimming pared 5 bases from V and 2 bases from J, leaving 13 bases between. This chain's CDR3 is CASSPRGDGNQPQHF. The CDR3 nucleotides are TGTGCCAGTAGTCCCCGAGGGGATGGCAATCAGCCCCAGCATTTT.

This sequence joins TRBV29-1 and TRBJ2-1; 12 bases agree with TRBD2. The trim removed 6 bases at V and 1 base at J, leaving 7 bases unmatched. Germline values: CDR1 SQVTM, CDR2 ANQGSEA. This CDR3 is 16 amino acids long. CDR3 coding DNA: TGCAGCGTAAACGGACTAGCGGGGTTATCCTACAATGAGCAGTTCTTC. Translating gives CSVNGLAGLSYNEQFF.

As concerns this clone: At one end, the junction sequence differs from germline, possibly due to a read error. This sequence joins TRBV5-6 and TRBJ2-3; D ambiguous. Germline values: CDR1 SGHDT, CDR2 YYEEEE. The CDR3 length is 15 residues. CDR3 coding DNA: TGTGCCAGCAGCTTGACCTCGACGGCCAAAAGGCCCAAGCATTTT. Translating it yields CASSLTSTAKRPKHF.

The chain combines TRBV7-2 with TRBJ1-3, with 9 bases identical to TRBD1. From germline, CDR1 is SGHTA and CDR2 FQGNSA. V shed 5 bases, J shed 3 bases, and the junction held 5 bases outside the gene matches. The CDR3 contains 15 residues. The CDR3 DNA follows: TGTGCCAGCAGCACCGGGGACAGGGTTGGAAACACCATATATTTT. It translates to CASSTGDRVGNTIYF.

This clone was seen only a few times. The chain employs TRBV16 and TRBJ2-2, with D unclear. V was clipped by 1 base and J by 2 bases, with 5 bases between them. CDR1 and CDR2 (germline): KGHSY, FQNENV. The CDR3 spans 14 residues. CDR3 sequence: CASSQFPNTGELFF. The DNA of the CDR3 is TGTGCCAGCAGCCAATTCCCCAACACCGGGGAGCTGTTTTTT.

This chain links TRBV29-1 with TRBJ1-1, with TRBD1 identical over 8 bases. Trimming at V came to 5 bases and at J to 3 bases, leaving 8 bases not matched to a gene. Germline loops: CDR1 SQVTM, CDR2 ANQGSEA. The CDR3 totals 14 residues. The CDR3 sequence is CSVTRGQGYTEAFF. The CDR3 nucleotides read TGCAGCGTTACCAGGGGGCAGGGGTACACTGAAGCTTTCTTT.

This chain uses TRBV6-1 with TRBJ1-2; 7 bases agree with TRBD1. The ends lost 6 bases at V and 2 bases at J; junction bases unmatched: 3. The germline V gene has CDR1 MNHNS and CDR2 SASEGT. The CDR3 runs to 13 residues. CDR3 protein: CASSPGQNYGYTF. CDR3 bases: TGTGCCAGCAGCCCGGGACAGAACTATGGCTACACCTTC.

CDR3 DNA sequence: TGTGCCCTTCAGGGCTCCCCGTCCTCGGAGCAGTTCTTC. This translates into CALQGSPSSEQFF. J is TRBJ2-1 and V is TRBV6-5, with D possibly matching TRBD1 (5 bases). The CDR3 consists of 13 residues. The V end lost 11 bases, the J end lost 10 bases, and 21 bases lay between the germline ends. The germline gives CDR1 MNHEY, CDR2 SVGAGI.

The chain has TRBV6-2 or TRBV6-3 and TRBJ1-5, with unresolved D. Germline V gene data show CDR1 as MNHEY and CDR2 as SVGEGT. V was trimmed by 3 bases and J by 2 bases, leaving 11 bases between them. CDR3 length: 15 residues. CDR3 protein: CASSYTELGNQPQHF. CDR3 DNA: TGTGCCAGCAGTTATACAGAGCTCGGCAATCAGCCCCAGCATTTT.

V usage is TRBV4-2 and J usage is TRBJ2-5; 11 bases align to TRBD1. The J call is uncertain, as TRBJ2-7 better fits the DNA end. CDR3 length: 18 amino acids. Germline assignment: CDR1 LGHNA and CDR2 YNFKEQ. The CDR3 DNA sequence: TGTGCCAGCAGCCAAGAACGAAGCTTTGGGACAGGGGGCTACGAGCAGTACTTC. It encodes CASSQERSFGTGGYEQYF.

This chain links TRBV5-1 with TRBJ1-1; no clear D. The germline V gene encodes CDR1 SGHRS and CDR2 YFSETQ. This CDR3 spans 15 amino acids. Trimming took 0 bases from V and 3 from J, leaving 12 bases between them. The CDR3 coding sequence is TGCGCCAGCAGCTTGGTTTTCGGTGGAGACACTGAAGCTTTCTTT. Protein: CASSLVFGGDTEAFF. Full variable domain (outside the CDR3, taken from reference TRBV5-1 and TRBJ1-1): KAGVTQTPRYLIKTRGQQVTLSCSPISGHRSVSWYQQTPGQGLQFLFEYFSETQRNKGNFPGRFSGRQFSNSRSEMNVSTLELGDSALYLCASSLVFGGDTEAFFGQGTRLTVV.

This clone came up a few times. V and J are TRBV18 and TRBJ2-2; no definite D call. This CDR3 has 14 amino acids. Trimming pared 3 bases from V and 5 bases from J, leaving 10 bases between. Germline values: CDR1 KGHSH, CDR2 LQKENI. CDR3 sequence reads: CASSPASRTGELFF. CDR3 DNA: TGTGCCAGCTCACCGGCGTCTCGGACCGGGGAGCTGTTTTTT.

This clone appeared once. V gene TRBV25-1 combines with J gene TRBJ2-3; D may be TRBD1 (5 bases). Germline V gene sequence: CDR1 MGHDK, CDR2 SYGVNS. V shed 3 bases and J shed 0 bases, with 10 bases lying between them. This CDR3 is 15 amino acids long. CDR3 coding DNA: TGTGCCAGCAGTGACTGGGGCGGTAGCACAGATACGCAGTATTTT. This sequence encodes CASSDWGGSTDTQYF.

The chain recombines TRBV10-3 with TRBJ1-6; TRBD1 might be the D (5 bases). Germline V gene lookup returns CDR1 ENHRY and CDR2 SYGVKD. The CDR3 consists of 12 residues. The V and J ends lost 9 bases and 5 bases respectively, with 8 bases between them. This CDR3 is CAMGGDNSPLHF. Written as DNA, the CDR3 is TGTGCCATGGGAGGGGATAATTCACCCCTCCACTTT.

The V call is TRBV11-1, the J call TRBJ1-5; D is perhaps TRBD1 (5 bases). Per the germline V gene, CDR1 is SGHAT and CDR2 is FQDESV (reference sequence). The ends were cut back, 1 base at V and 2 bases at J, with 6 bases in the middle. CDR3 length: 14 residues. DNA of the CDR3: TGTGCCAGCAGCTTAGGGGGGGGCAATCAGCCCCAGCATTTT. This gives the protein CASSLGGGNQPQHF. The variable domain in full, with the rest retrieved from reference TRBV11-1 and TRBJ1-5, is EAEVAQSPRYKITEKSQAVAFWCDPISGHATLYWYRQILGQGPELLVQFQDESVVDDSQLPKDRFSAERLKGVDSTLKIQPAELGDSAMYLCASSLGGGNQPQHFGDGTRLSIL.

The rearrangement joins TRBV30 to TRBJ1-6; D uncertain. Germline V gives CDR1 GTSNPN, CDR2 SVGIG (reference sequence). The ends were cut back, 1 base at V and 7 bases at J, with 11 bases in the middle. The CDR3 spans 14 residues. CDR3 loop: CAWSDSSGNSPLHF. CDR3 bases: TGTGCCTGGAGTGACAGTTCCGGGAATTCACCCCTCCACTTT.

The rearrangement joins TRBV7-2 to TRBJ1-2; no clear D gene. Germline values: CDR1 SGHTA, CDR2 FQGNSA. This CDR3 region has 14 residues. Trimming pared 3 bases from V and 8 bases from J, leaving 16 bases between. CDR3 coding DNA: TGTGCCAGCAGCTTGGTGTCGGGCCCTAGGGGCTACACCTTC. This encodes CASSLVSGPRGYTF.

This clone showed up just once. This CDR3 reads CASQGNSGNTIYF. The CDR3 coding sequence is TGTGCCAGCCAGGGAAACTCTGGAAACACCATATATTTT. The chain combines TRBV7-9 with TRBJ1-3; possibly TRBD1 for D (5 bases). There are 13 residues in the CDR3. Trimming pared 8 bases from V and 0 bases from J, leaving 8 bases between. CDR1 is SEHNR and CDR2 is FQNEAQ in the germline V gene (reference sequence).

The chain employs TRBV2 and TRBJ1-2, with 10 bases lining up with TRBD1. Germline CDR1 reads SNHLY; CDR2 reads FYNNEI. After removal of 4 bases from V and 5 bases from J, the junction contained 7 bases not matched to a gene. This CDR3 has 15 residues. CDR3 residues: CASSAGTGDLYGYTF. Written as DNA, the CDR3 is TGTGCCAGCAGTGCCGGGACAGGGGACCTTTATGGCTACACCTTC.